This TCR beta chain was observed in a study of T-cell reconstitution after alpha-beta-depleted transplantation in children. CDR3 length: 13 amino acids. Trimming cost V 1 base and J 8 bases; bases outside gene matches: 4. CDR1 and CDR2 from the germline V gene are SGHRS and YFSETQ. This clonotype appeared many times. Unique molecular identifiers were used to barcode this TCRbeta library. TCRdb re-called the PCR reads with MiXCR, one entry per CDR3 protein. The sample includes approximately 18,000 distinct CDR3 sequences, 10% to 15% of them seen just once. V and J are TRBV5-1 and TRBJ1-1; 8 bases match TRBD1. The source of this sequence is a female patient aged 2-9 years who had a stem cell transplant for congenital amegakaryocytic thrombocytopenia, so the T cells may come from the graft donor. The sample here was PBMCs, mostly from graft donor cells, taken 60 days after TCRalphabeta/CD19-depleted stem cell transplant. DNA of the CDR3: TGCGCCAGCAGCTTGACCGACAGGGGAGAAGCTTTCTTT. It encodes CASSLTDRGEAFF. Full variable domain (remainder filled in from reference TRBV5-1 and TRBJ1-1): KAGVTQTPRYLIKTRGQQVTLSCSPISGHRSVSWYQQTPGQGLQFLFEYFSETQRNKGNFPGRFSGRQFSNSRSEMNVSTLELGDSALYLCASSLTDRGEAFFGQGTRLTVV.